This TCR beta chain originates from a study of CD8 T cells in ankylosing spondylitis. Study conclusions and caveats: Past research had described some motif variants in reactive arthritis synovial fluid and blood. Fewer than 10 highly homologous variants made up a TCR beta motif that seemed to typify ankylosing spondylitis blood. Significantly higher representation of disease-linked clones was reported for matched ankylosing spondylitis synovial fluid.

As concerns this clonotype: Antigen: not known.

Making the TCR beta libraries involved quantitative 5'-RACE with molecular barcodes. TCRdb redid the calling of the 5' RACE reads with MiXCR, one entry per CDR3 protein. The data hold about 540,000 distinct CDR3 sequences, with about 12% observed a single time. This CDR3 comprises 16 residues. Germline trimming cut 7 bases from V and 1 base from J; bases unmatched to any gene: 7. Germline assignment: CDR1 MNHNS and CDR2 SASEGT. This TCR was recovered from a male donor with ankylosing spondylitis. The V gene is TRBV6-1, the J gene TRBJ2-5, with 12 bases lining up with TRBD2. The sample was blood, either unsorted or a sorted T cell fraction (not recorded which). The chain's CDR3 is CASTLTTSGSQETQYF. CDR3 in DNA: TGTGCCAGCACCCTCACGACTAGCGGGAGCCAAGAGACCCAGTACTTC.